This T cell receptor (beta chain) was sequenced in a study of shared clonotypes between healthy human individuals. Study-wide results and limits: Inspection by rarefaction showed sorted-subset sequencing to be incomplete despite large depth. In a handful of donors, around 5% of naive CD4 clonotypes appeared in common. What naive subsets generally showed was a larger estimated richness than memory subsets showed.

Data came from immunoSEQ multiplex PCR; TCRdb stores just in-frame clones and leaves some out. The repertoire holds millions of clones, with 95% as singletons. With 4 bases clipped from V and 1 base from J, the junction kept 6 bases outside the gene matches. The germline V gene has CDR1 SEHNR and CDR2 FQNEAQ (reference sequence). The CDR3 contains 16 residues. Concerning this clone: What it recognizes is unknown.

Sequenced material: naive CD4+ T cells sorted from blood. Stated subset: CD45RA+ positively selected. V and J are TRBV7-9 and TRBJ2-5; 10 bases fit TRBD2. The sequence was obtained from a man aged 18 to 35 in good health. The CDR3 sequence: CASSSQREGPQETQYF. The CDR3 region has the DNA TGTGCCAGCAGCTCCCAGCGGGAGGGCCCCCAAGAGACCCAGTACTTC.